What follows is one TCR beta chain and its context. Its antigen is unidentified. The sample originates from a study of cytomegalovirus exposure and HLA in healthy donors. Regarding the study as a whole: The listing of 150 or so TCR beta chains classed them as cytomegalovirus-associated.

The PCR ran on 60 Vbeta and 13 Jbeta primers. In the authors' methods: The count from a later analysis was 79 million or so unique TCR beta chains, 9.5 million to 13 million of them shared. Assay: immunoSEQ multiplex PCR; the TCRdb copy retains only in-frame clones and omits some. Clonal size and the V and J genes are those of that table, whereas D and trimming came from the DNA. The profile covers fewer than 200,000 clones, with roughly 72% appearing a single time and roughly 7.1% taken by the ten largest. The V and J ends lost 1 base and 7 bases respectively, with 20 bases between them. The CDR3 has 17 amino acids. Per germline, CDR1 SNHLY and CDR2 FYNNEI.

The sequence came from a man aged 35 to 55 in good health and CMV-seropositive. The chain couples TRBV2 to TRBJ2-1; D may be TRBD1 (5 bases). The sequencing input was PBMCs. CDR3 bases: TGTGCCAGCAGTGAAGAGGGGCGCAACCCCTATGGGAATGAGCAGTTCTTC. It encodes CASSEEGRNPYGNEQFF.